This is a list of T cell receptor beta chains from one sample in a study of blood T cell repertoires in COVID-19. The method was immunoSEQ multiplex PCR; TCRdb's version includes in-frame clones alone and lacks a portion of them. Of more than 130,000 clones listed, roughly 80% are singletons. The specimen was peripheral blood. The receptors derive from a human donor in a cohort sampled during active COVID-19. CDR3s include the opening cysteine and the closing phenylalanine or tryptophan. Each record gives: V gene, D gene, CDR3 length, J gene, clone size, CDR3 protein, CDR3 DNA. The D gene is left open where the match is weak. Some rows mark clone size as missing; the rest say once, few, many or name a class of expanded clone.

V gene: TRBV5-1
D gene: TRBD2
CDR3 length: 15
J gene: TRBJ2-2
clone size: few
CDR3 protein: CASSLLAGNTGELFF
CDR3 DNA: TGCGCCAGCAGCCTATTAGCGGGGAACACCGGGGAGCTGTTTTTT

V gene: TRBV19
D gene: TRBD2
CDR3 length: 16
J gene: TRBJ2-3
clone size: -
CDR3 protein: CASSKGLAGKGDTQYF
CDR3 DNA: TGTGCCAGTAGTAAGGGCCTAGCGGGGAAGGGAGATACGCAGTATTTT

V gene: TRBV7-8
D gene: -
CDR3 length: 17
J gene: TRBJ1-1
clone size: -
CDR3 protein: CASSLPRGGTGGTEAFF
CDR3 DNA: TGTGCCAGCAGCTTGCCCCGGGGAGGGACCGGGGGCACTGAAGCTTTCTTT

V gene: TRBV11-2
D gene: TRBD1
CDR3 length: 19
J gene: TRBJ1-6
clone size: -
CDR3 protein: CASSPRDSRLSSYNSPLHF
CDR3 DNA: TGTGCCAGCAGCCCCCGGGACAGCCGTCTAAGCTCCTATAATTCACCCCTCCACTTT

V gene: TRBV5-6
D gene: -
CDR3 length: 11
J gene: TRBJ1-2
clone size: -
CDR3 protein: CASSFGGQYTF
CDR3 DNA: TGTGCCAGCAGCTTCGGAGGGCAGTACACCTTC

V gene: TRBV24-1
D gene: TRBD1
CDR3 length: 14
J gene: TRBJ2-1
clone size: -
CDR3 protein: CATAGTGGGNEQFF
CDR3 DNA: TGTGCCACCGCCGGGACAGGGGGCGGGAATGAGCAGTTCTTC

V gene: TRBV7-3
D gene: TRBD2
CDR3 length: 13
J gene: TRBJ2-7
clone size: -
CDR3 protein: CASSQTSGYEQYF
CDR3 DNA: TGTGCCAGCAGCCAGACTAGCGGCTACGAGCAGTACTTC

V gene: TRBV7-2
D gene: TRBD1
CDR3 length: 14
J gene: TRBJ2-2
clone size: -
CDR3 protein: CASHSTGATGELFF
CDR3 DNA: TGTGCCAGCCATTCGACAGGGGCCACCGGGGAGCTGTTTTTT

V gene: TRBV14
D gene: TRBD2
CDR3 length: 22
J gene: TRBJ2-5
clone size: -
CDR3 protein: CASSQQRGASGAIAGYQETQYF
CDR3 DNA: TGTGCCAGCAGCCAACAAAGAGGGGCTAGCGGGGCCATAGCCGGGTACCAAGAGACCCAGTACTTC

V gene: TRBV3-1/TRBV3-2
D gene: TRBD2
CDR3 length: 19
J gene: TRBJ2-4
clone size: once
CDR3 protein: CASSDGLAGGLGAKNIQYF
CDR3 DNA: TGTGCCAGCAGCGACGGACTAGCGGGGGGCCTGGGGGCCAAAAACATTCAGTACTTC

V gene: TRBV11-2
D gene: -
CDR3 length: 12
J gene: TRBJ1-1
clone size: -
CDR3 protein: CASSPRETEAFF
CDR3 DNA: TGTGCCAGCAGCCCGAGGGAAACTGAAGCTTTCTTT

V gene: TRBV7-2
D gene: TRBD1
CDR3 length: 14
J gene: TRBJ2-7
clone size: -
CDR3 protein: CASSQGQVFTEQYF
CDR3 DNA: TGTGCCAGCAGCCAGGGACAGGTCTTTACCGAGCAGTACTTC

V gene: TRBV19
D gene: -
CDR3 length: 13
J gene: TRBJ1-2
clone size: -
CDR3 protein: CASSTAQGRGYTF
CDR3 DNA: TGTGCCAGTAGTACCGCCCAGGGTCGGGGCTACACCTTC

V gene: TRBV2
D gene: TRBD1
CDR3 length: 13
J gene: TRBJ2-3
clone size: -
CDR3 protein: CASRARDRHTQYF
CDR3 DNA: TGTGCCAGCAGAGCTCGGGACAGACATACGCAGTATTTT

V gene: TRBV10-3
D gene: -
CDR3 length: 14
J gene: TRBJ2-3
clone size: -
CDR3 protein: CATSPGSPADTQYF
CDR3 DNA: TGTGCCACCAGCCCTGGGAGTCCCGCAGATACGCAGTATTTT

V gene: TRBV4-3
D gene: TRBD1
CDR3 length: 16
J gene: TRBJ1-4
clone size: many
CDR3 protein: CASSQLPGTGSEKLFF
CDR3 DNA: TGCGCCAGCAGCCAACTACCCGGGACAGGGTCCGAAAAACTGTTTTTT

V gene: TRBV5-4
D gene: TRBD1
CDR3 length: 14
J gene: TRBJ2-5
clone size: few
CDR3 protein: CASSWGQEQETQYF
CDR3 DNA: TGTGCCAGCAGCTGGGGACAGGAACAAGAGACCCAGTACTTC

V gene: TRBV19
D gene: -
CDR3 length: 13
J gene: TRBJ2-2
clone size: -
CDR3 protein: CASTVQVEGELFF
CDR3 DNA: TGTGCCAGTACCGTGCAGGTTGAGGGGGAGCTGTTTTTT

V gene: TRBV10-3
D gene: -
CDR3 length: 16
J gene: TRBJ1-6
clone size: few
CDR3 protein: CAIRSGQSPSHSPLHF
CDR3 DNA: TGTGCCATCAGGTCCGGACAGTCTCCTTCCCATTCACCCCTCCACTTT

V gene: TRBV7-2
D gene: -
CDR3 length: 12
J gene: TRBJ1-2
clone size: -
CDR3 protein: CASSPTGRGYTF
CDR3 DNA: TGTGCCAGCAGCCCGACAGGTCGGGGCTACACCTTC

V gene: TRBV6-5
D gene: TRBD1
CDR3 length: 12
J gene: TRBJ2-7
clone size: -
CDR3 protein: CASKDRAHEQYF
CDR3 DNA: TGTGCCAGCAAGGACAGGGCCCACGAGCAGTACTTC

V gene: TRBV5-1
D gene: TRBD1
CDR3 length: 13
J gene: TRBJ1-2
clone size: -
CDR3 protein: CASSSTGTYGYTF
CDR3 DNA: TGCGCCAGCAGCTCGACAGGGACTTATGGCTACACCTTC

V gene: TRBV14
D gene: TRBD1
CDR3 length: 14
J gene: TRBJ2-5
clone size: once
CDR3 protein: CASSQDRGQETQYF
CDR3 DNA: TGTGCCAGCAGCCAGGACAGGGGCCAAGAGACCCAGTACTTC

V gene: TRBV19
D gene: -
CDR3 length: 12
J gene: TRBJ2-7
clone size: -
CDR3 protein: CASSIRGGEQYF
CDR3 DNA: TGTGCCAGTAGTATACGGGGTGGCGAGCAGTACTTC

V gene: TRBV3-1/TRBV3-2
D gene: -
CDR3 length: 15
J gene: TRBJ2-7
clone size: few
CDR3 protein: CASSRDSISVYEQYF
CDR3 DNA: TGTGCCAGCAGCCGGGACTCGATATCCGTCTACGAGCAGTACTTC

V gene: TRBV3-1/TRBV3-2
D gene: -
CDR3 length: 14
J gene: TRBJ1-5
clone size: -
CDR3 protein: CASSQTGFNQPQHF
CDR3 DNA: TGTGCCAGCAGCCAGACAGGTTTCAATCAGCCCCAGCATTTT

V gene: TRBV5-1
D gene: TRBD2
CDR3 length: 19
J gene: TRBJ2-3
clone size: once
CDR3 protein: CASSPGLAGGPNGADTQYF
CDR3 DNA: TGCGCCAGCAGCCCCGGACTAGCGGGGGGGCCGAACGGGGCAGATACGCAGTATTTT

V gene: TRBV7-8
D gene: -
CDR3 length: 16
J gene: TRBJ1-6
clone size: -
CDR3 protein: CASSLEGRGVDSPLHF
CDR3 DNA: TGTGCCAGCAGCTTAGAGGGTCGGGGTGTGGATTCACCCCTCCACTTT

V gene: TRBV5-1
D gene: TRBD2
CDR3 length: 15
J gene: TRBJ2-1
clone size: -
CDR3 protein: CASSLTTSGAGEQFF
CDR3 DNA: TGCGCCAGCAGCTTGACGACTAGCGGGGCTGGTGAGCAGTTCTTC

V gene: TRBV20-1
D gene: -
CDR3 length: 11
J gene: TRBJ2-7
clone size: few
CDR3 protein: CSASLAYEQYF
CDR3 DNA: TGCAGTGCTAGCCTCGCCTACGAGCAGTACTTC

V gene: TRBV6-4
D gene: -
CDR3 length: 12
J gene: TRBJ1-2
clone size: -
CDR3 protein: CASSQQGYGYTF
CDR3 DNA: TGTGCCAGCAGTCAACAGGGCTATGGCTACACCTTC